Following are 13 T cell receptor beta chains from one sample sequenced in a study of blood T cell repertoires in COVID-19. Produced via immunoSEQ multiplex PCR; TCRdb's table is partial and in-frame only. The table has approximately 260,000 clones, around four fifths seen once. Sequenced sample: peripheral blood. The receptors stem from a man in his sixties who had recovered from COVID-19.

The J gene is TRBJ2-1, the V gene TRBV29-1, with D uncertain. The CDR3 length is 13 residues. V dropped 4 bases and J dropped 12 bases, with 19 bases sitting between them. Per germline, CDR1 SQVTM and CDR2 ANQGSEA. The CDR3 protein is CSVGGGASFPQFF. CDR3 nucleotides: TGCAGCGTTGGTGGCGGTGCGAGTTTTCCGCAGTTCTTC.

The chain uses TRBV5-8 and TRBJ1-1; D not certain. The germline V and J ends were trimmed by 1 base and 5 bases, with 15 bases remaining between them. Germline V gene sequence: CDR1 SGHTS, CDR2 YDEGEE. The CDR3 runs to 15 residues. CDR3 loop: CASSLLAGGRTEAFF. The DNA of the CDR3 is TGTGCCAGCAGCTTGCTTGCGGGCGGAAGGACTGAAGCTTTCTTT.

This chain uses TRBV7-6 with TRBJ2-5; D is perhaps TRBD1 (6 bases). V was shortened by 8 bases and J by 5 bases, with 15 bases between the two germline ends. The CDR3 runs to 13 residues. In germline, CDR1 is SGHVS, CDR2 FNYEAQ. The DNA of the CDR3 is TGTGCCAGCCAGAAGGGGGTTTCGGAGACCCAGTACTTC. It yields the protein CASQKGVSETQYF.

The V gene is TRBV23-1, the J gene TRBJ2-1, with 7 nucleotides matching TRBD2. TRBV23-1 is sorted into the ORF group, with uncertain function. The V and J ends lost 3 bases and 0 bases, in that order; junction bases with no gene match: 14. The CDR3 covers 19 residues. The CDR3 region has the DNA TGCGCCAGCAGTCATCCCTCGAAGGTAGCGGGCCACTCCTACAATGAGCAGTTCTTC. This sequence encodes CASSHPSKVAGHSYNEQFF.

The chain recombines TRBV29-1 with TRBJ2-7, with D perhaps matching TRBD1 (8 bases). The germline V gene has CDR1 SQVTM and CDR2 ANQGSEA. V was clipped by 5 bases and J by 1 base, with 18 bases between them. The CDR3 is made up of 15 amino acids. The CDR3 DNA reads as TGCAGCGTTCAAATACAGGGGGGGGAATCCTACGAGCAGTACTTC. As protein: CSVQIQGGESYEQYF.

The chain links TRBV28 to TRBJ2-1, with 9 bases lining up with TRBD2. Germline V gives CDR1 MDHEN, CDR2 SYDVKM. This CDR3 region has 15 residues. Trimming cost V 6 bases and J 4 bases; bases outside gene matches: 7. Here the CDR3 reads CASSVTSGSYNEQFF. As DNA, the CDR3 is TGTGCCAGCAGCGTCACTAGCGGGTCTTACAATGAGCAGTTCTTC.

J is TRBJ2-4 and V is TRBV9; 7 bases fit TRBD1. The CDR3 runs 17 residues. The V gene's germline CDR1 is SGDLS and CDR2 YYNGEE. Losses at the gene ends were 3 bases for V and 5 bases for J; bases not matched to a gene: 14. Here the CDR3 reads CASSEFDRANPENIQYF. CDR3 nucleotides: TGTGCCAGCAGCGAATTTGACAGGGCCAACCCCGAAAACATTCAGTACTTC.

V gene TRBV5-1 combines with J gene TRBJ1-6; 8 bases agree with TRBD1. The CDR3 runs 16 residues. Trimming took 0 bases from V and 9 from J; bases not matched to a gene: 8. CDR1 and CDR2 (germline): SGHRS, YFSETQ. This chain's CDR3 is CASSLGGGQVGSPLHF. The CDR3 region has the DNA TGCGCCAGCAGCTTGGGAGGGGGACAGGTCGGTTCACCCCTCCACTTT.

This clone has more than one count but fewer than ten. This chain connects TRBV28 to TRBJ1-5; perhaps TRBD1 as D (6 bases). Trimming took off 4 bases at V and 7 bases at J, with 11 bases between the two ends. CDR3 length: 13 residues. The germline CDR1 and CDR2 sequences are MDHEN and SYDVKM. CDR3: CASSSPGVQPQHF. The CDR3 DNA is TGTGCCAGCAGTTCCCCAGGGGTACAGCCCCAGCATTTT.

This chain connects TRBV30 to TRBJ1-1; 8 nucleotides agree with TRBD1. From germline, CDR1 is GTSNPN and CDR2 SVGIG (reference sequence). The V segment lost 0 bases and the J segment 2 bases; nucleotides outside the gene matches: 8. This CDR3 is 16 amino acids long. The CDR3 coding sequence is TGTGCCTGGAGTGTACTTTCTGGGACAGGTAACACTGAAGCTTTCTTT. This sequence encodes CAWSVLSGTGNTEAFF.

V usage is TRBV6-2 or TRBV6-3 and J usage is TRBJ2-7; D is perhaps TRBD2 (6 bases). The CDR3 consists of 15 residues. Germline assignment: CDR1 MNHEY and CDR2 SVGEGT. V lost 0 bases and J lost 6, with 15 bases in between. The CDR3 DNA sequence: TGTGCCAGCAGTTACTCGAGCCGGGAGTATCTCGAGCAGTACTTC. It specifies CASSYSSREYLEQYF.

The V call is TRBV19, the J call TRBJ2-7; TRBD2 might be the D (6 bases). In germline, CDR1 is LNHDA, CDR2 SQIVND (reference sequence). The CDR3 is 14 residues long. V lost 7 bases to trimming and J lost 1 base, with 14 bases between them. The CDR3 nucleotides read TGTGCCAGTAACCCCGGGACTGGATCCTACGAGCAGTACTTC. This encodes CASNPGTGSYEQYF.

This rearrangement joins TRBV5-1 to TRBJ2-2; perhaps TRBD1 as D (6 bases). V lost 4 bases and J 5 bases, leaving 15 bases between the germline ends. The V gene's germline CDR1 is SGHRS and CDR2 YFSETQ. This CDR3 contains 15 residues. CDR3 coding DNA: TGCGCCAGCAGCATTCGACAGGCGATTACCGGGGAGCTGTTTTTT. Translated, it gives CASSIRQAITGELFF.